Shown below are 20 T cell receptor beta chains from a single sample sequenced in a study of cytomegalovirus exposure and HLA in healthy donors. In the PCR, 60 Vbeta and 13 Jbeta primers were used. Only in-frame clones appear in the TCRdb table, and some are missing; sequencing was by immunoSEQ multiplex PCR. Among approximately 84,000 clones listed, around 80% were seen once. Sequencing was performed on PBMCs. The receptors derive from a male donor in good health and CMV-seropositive.

This sequence joins TRBV11-2 and TRBJ2-5; D is ambiguous. Germline V CDR1 and CDR2: SGHAT, FQNNGV. The CDR3 has 14 residues. The V end lost 0 bases, the J end lost 2 bases, and 7 bases lay between the germline ends. The CDR3 DNA reads TGTGCCAGCAGCTTAGATCTAGTGCAAGAGACCCAGTACTTC. Amino acid sequence: CASSLDLVQETQYF.

This clone was detected only once. The rearrangement uses TRBV5-8 and TRBJ2-7; 11 bases fit TRBD1. Germline values: CDR1 SGHTS, CDR2 YDEGEE. Germline trimming cut 2 bases from V and 2 bases from J; bases unmatched to any gene: 6. The CDR3 is made up of 16 amino acids. The CDR3 region has the DNA TGTGCCAGCAGCTTTCCGGACAGGGGGCAAACCTACGAGCAGTACTTC. As protein: CASSFPDRGQTYEQYF. The whole variable domain, remainder taken from reference TRBV5-8 and TRBJ2-7, is EAGVTQSPTHLIKTRGQQATLRCSPISGHTSVYWYQQALGLGLQFLLWYDEGEERNRGNFPPRFSGRQFPNYSSELNVNALELEDSALYLCASSFPDRGQTYEQYFGPGTRLTVT.

This clone was seen a few times. At one end, the junction sequence differs from germline, possibly due to a read error. The CDR3 region is CATSRDNSPLHF. CDR3 DNA: TGTGCCACCAGCAGGGACAATTCCCCCCTCCACTTT. This rearrangement joins TRBV15 to TRBJ1-6; weak D call: TRBD1 (5 bases). Germline V lookup: CDR1 LNHNV, CDR2 YYDKDF (reference sequence). The length of the CDR3 is 12 residues.

As concerns this clone: Other DNA variants within this sample encode the same CDR3. This chain connects TRBV7-9 to TRBJ1-1; a weak D match, TRBD1 (6 bases). Trimming pared 3 bases from V and 4 bases from J, leaving 9 bases between. Germline values: CDR1 SEHNR, CDR2 FQNEAQ (reference sequence). This CDR3 comprises 13 residues. The CDR3 sequence: CASSLVQGTEAFF. CDR3 bases: TGTGCCAGCAGCTTGGTACAGGGCACTGAAGCTTTCTTT. The whole variable domain, filled in from reference TRBV7-9 and TRBJ1-1, reads DTGVSQNPRHKITKRGQNVTFRCDPISEHNRLYWYRQTLGQGPEFLTYFQNEAQLEKSRLLSDRFSAERPKGSFSTLEIQRTEQGDSAMYLCASSLVQGTEAFFGQGTRLTVV.

This chain links TRBV7-9 with TRBJ1-1; D not resolved. The germline gives CDR1 SEHNR, CDR2 FQNEAQ (reference sequence). Trimming removed 3 bases from V and 4 bases from J, with 6 bases in between. This CDR3 comprises 12 residues. The CDR3 loop is CASSLESTEAFF. CDR3 nucleotide sequence: TGTGCCAGCAGCTTGGAGTCCACTGAAGCTTTCTTT.

The rearrangement links TRBV11-2 to TRBJ1-1, with 10 positions matching TRBD1. This CDR3 region has 14 residues. With V trimmed by 4 bases and J by 5 bases, 4 bases remained unmatched. Germline CDR1 SGHAT, CDR2 FQNNGV. Here the CDR3 DNA reads TGTGCCAGCAGCTGGTGGACAGGGGGGACTGAAGCTTTCTTT. It codes for CASSWWTGGTEAFF.

The chain couples TRBV11-2 to TRBJ2-7; tentatively, D is TRBD2 (6 bases). V was shortened by 3 bases and J by 1 base, with 7 bases between the two germline ends. This CDR3 contains 13 residues. Germline values: CDR1 SGHAT, CDR2 FQNNGV. This CDR3 is CASSFGGSYEQYF. The CDR3, as DNA: TGTGCCAGCAGCTTCGGGGGATCCTACGAGCAGTACTTC.

The chain uses TRBV6-1 and TRBJ1-5, with D tentatively TRBD1 (6 bases). There are 14 residues in the CDR3. V lost 5 bases and J 3 bases, leaving 11 bases between the germline ends. Germline V CDR1 and CDR2: MNHNS, SASEGT. DNA of the CDR3: TGTGCCAGCAGTCCACAGGGTATCAATCAGCCCCAGCATTTT. Protein sequence: CASSPQGINQPQHF.

V and J are TRBV5-5 and TRBJ1-1, with D unclear. The V end lost 3 bases, the J end lost 8 bases, and 14 bases lay between the germline ends. The CDR3 has 13 amino acids. Germline CDR1 and CDR2: SGHKS and YYEKEE (reference sequence). The CDR3 DNA sequence: TGTGCCAGCAGCTCCCTTCCGGGTACAGAAGCTTTCTTT. It specifies CASSSLPGTEAFF.

J is TRBJ2-5 and V is TRBV7-9; 7 nucleotides line up with TRBD2. V dropped 3 bases and J dropped 2; count of bases not matched to a gene: 3. The CDR3 runs 14 residues. Germline CDR1 SEHNR, CDR2 FQNEAQ (reference sequence). CDR3 sequence (DNA): TGTGCCAGCAGCTTGCTAGCGGCTCAAGAGACCCAGTACTTC. The encoded protein is CASSLLAAQETQYF. Using reference TRBV7-9 and TRBJ2-5 for the parts outside the CDR3, the full variable domain is DTGVSQNPRHKITKRGQNVTFRCDPISEHNRLYWYRQTLGQGPEFLTYFQNEAQLEKSRLLSDRFSAERPKGSFSTLEIQRTEQGDSAMYLCASSLLAAQETQYFGPGTRLLVL.

The chain combines TRBV5-6 with TRBJ2-6; 8 positions agree with TRBD1. Trimming cost V 0 bases and J 4 bases; bases outside gene matches: 6. The V gene's germline CDR1 is SGHDT and CDR2 YYEEEE. This CDR3 comprises 17 residues. DNA of the CDR3: TGTGCCAGCAGCTTGGACAGGGGGGTCGGGGGGGCCAACGTCCTGACTTTC. It codes for CASSLDRGVGGANVLTF.

The chain recombines TRBV5-3 with TRBJ2-7; D is perhaps TRBD2 (6 bases). TRBV5-3 is recorded as an ORF, its role being uncertain. The CDR3 consists of 17 residues. V lost 7 bases to trimming and J lost 0 bases, with 23 bases between them. The CDR3 coding sequence is TGTGCCAGAGGAAACCGGCGCGGGGCCATACACTCCTACGAGCAGTACTTC. It codes for CARGNRRGAIHSYEQYF.

The CDR3 is CASSLVGQGVGEAFF. The CDR3 nucleotides read TGTGCCAGCAGCTTGGTGGGACAGGGAGTTGGTGAAGCTTTCTTT. V and J are TRBV5-6 and TRBJ1-1; 9 bases fit TRBD1. The V segment lost 0 bases and the J segment 7 bases; nucleotides outside the gene matches: 7. The CDR3 sequence is 15 residues long. Germline V gene sequence: CDR1 SGHDT, CDR2 YYEEEE.

This clone came up a few times. The V call is TRBV6-5, the J call TRBJ1-4; D is undetermined. V was shortened by 6 bases and J by 6 bases, with 17 bases between the two germline ends. The CDR3 spans 15 residues. Germline CDR1 MNHEY, CDR2 SVGAGI. CDR3 in amino acids: CASSPNSVGDEKLFF. As DNA, the CDR3 is TGTGCCAGCAGCCCCAACTCTGTTGGTGATGAAAAACTGTTTTTT.

The CDR3 spells CASSVAGSNEQFF. For the CDR3, the DNA is TGTGCCAGCAGTGTGGCGGGTTCGAATGAGCAGTTCTTC. V is TRBV25-1 and J is TRBJ2-1; TRBD2 might be the D (5 bases). Per germline, CDR1 MGHDK and CDR2 SYGVNS. Trimming removed 4 bases at V and 7 bases at J, with 11 bases between. The CDR3 covers 13 residues.

CDR3 nucleotide sequence: TGTGCCAGCAGCCCTCCGGGACTAGCGGGGACTACCTACGAGCAGTACTTC. It codes for CASSPPGLAGTTYEQYF. The rearrangement uses TRBV7-9 and TRBJ2-7; 13 bases agree with TRBD2. Germline lookup yields CDR1 SEHNR and CDR2 FQNEAQ (reference sequence). CDR3 length: 17 residues. The V segment lost 5 bases and the J segment 2 bases; nucleotides outside the gene matches: 9.

There are a few counts of this clone. The chain couples TRBV19 to TRBJ1-2; 7 bases agree with TRBD1. Germline trimming cut 11 bases from V and 0 bases from J; bases unmatched to any gene: 9. CDR1 is LNHDA, CDR2 SQIVND, per germline (reference sequence). CDR3 length: 14 residues. CDR3 sequence: CAGKRQGSNYGYTF. The CDR3 bases are TGTGCCGGAAAACGACAGGGATCTAACTATGGCTACACCTTC.

CDR3 in DNA: TGTGCCAGCAGCCCGGGGGGCGACGAGCAGTACTTC. This gives the protein CASSPGGDEQYF. The V gene is TRBV14, the J gene TRBJ2-7; D may be TRBD2 (7 bases). CDR3 size: 12 residues. Germline values: CDR1 SGHDN, CDR2 FVKESK. Trimming removed 4 bases at V and 5 bases at J, with 9 bases between.

This clone appeared a few times. The chain couples TRBV4-2 to TRBJ1-4; 7 bases are a match to TRBD1. V lost 3 bases and J lost 8; bases outside the gene matches: 6. In germline, CDR1 is LGHNA, CDR2 YNFKEQ. The CDR3 has 14 residues. Here the CDR3 DNA reads TGTGCCAGCAGCCACCCGACAGGGAGCGAAAAACTGTTTTTT. It yields the protein CASSHPTGSEKLFF.

V usage is TRBV7-8 and J usage is TRBJ2-7; TRBD1 matches 10 bases. Germline CDR1 reads SGHVS; CDR2 reads FQNEAQ. The V and J ends lost 8 bases and 6 bases, in that order; junction bases with no gene match: 13. The CDR3 covers 15 residues. Written as DNA, the CDR3 is TGTGCCAGCGGCTGGGGGGACAGGGGCGGGGTCGAGCAGTACTTC. This sequence encodes CASGWGDRGGVEQYF.